Listed below are T cell receptor beta chains from one sample, sequenced in a study of blood T cell repertoires in COVID-19. Assay: immunoSEQ multiplex PCR; the TCRdb copy retains only in-frame clones and omits some. There are roughly 67,000 clones in the sample; roughly 80% occur only once, and 5.5% to 7% lies in the top ten. The sequencing input was peripheral blood. The receptors stem from a woman aged 50 to 65 with active or convalescent COVID-19. The CDR3 runs from the conserved cysteine through the conserved F or W. The order of the fields is J gene, V gene, clone size, D gene, CDR3 protein, CDR3 DNA. A D gene is named only where the DNA matches it firmly. Clone size is stated in some rows and not others, as once, few, many or a class when expanded.

>TRBJ1-4|TRBV2|few|TRBD1
CASSEDRGGNEKLFF
TGTGCCAGCAGTGAAGACAGGGGAGGAAATGAAAAACTGTTTTTT
>TRBJ1-5|TRBV7-2|few|TRBD1
CASSPRTGGYQPQHF
TGTGCCAGCAGCCCCCGGACAGGGGGGTATCAGCCCCAGCATTTT
>TRBJ1-1|TRBV29-1|NA|TRBD1
CGIGGPNTEAFF
TGCGGGATAGGGGGCCCGAACACTGAAGCTTTCTTT
>TRBJ2-3|TRBV27|NA|TRBD2
CASSLAGPADTQYF
TGTGCCAGCAGCTTAGCGGGACCGGCAGATACGCAGTATTTT
>TRBJ1-1|TRBV7-9|NA|NA
CASSLLDRPEAFF
TGTGCCAGCAGCTTACTAGATCGGCCTGAAGCTTTCTTT
>TRBJ1-1|TRBV29-1|NA|TRBD1
CSVGGTGATNTEAFF
TGCAGCGTTGGAGGGACAGGGGCTACGAACACTGAAGCTTTCTTT
>TRBJ2-1|TRBV4-3|NA|NA
CASSQVRGMNEQFF
TGCGCCAGCAGCCAAGTTCGGGGGATGAATGAGCAGTTCTTC
>TRBJ2-2|TRBV9|many|NA
CASSGSPGGPNTGELFF
TGTGCCAGCAGCGGATCGCCGGGGGGCCCGAACACCGGGGAGCTGTTTTTT
>TRBJ2-1|TRBV11-2|NA|NA
CASASLRVSEQFF
TGTGCCAGCGCTTCACTTCGGGTTAGTGAGCAGTTCTTC
>TRBJ2-3|TRBV24-1|NA|TRBD1
CATSEADRDADTQYF
TGTGCCACCAGTGAGGCGGACAGGGACGCAGATACGCAGTATTTT
>TRBJ2-2|TRBV27|NA|NA
CASKPWESGELFF
TGTGCCAGCAAACCCTGGGAGTCCGGGGAGCTGTTTTTT
>TRBJ1-6|TRBV4-1|NA|NA
CASSQDQPWANSPLHF
TGCGCCAGCAGCCAAGATCAACCATGGGCTAATTCACCCCTCCACTTT
>TRBJ2-7|TRBV18|once|NA
CASSPVRDEQYF
TGTGCCAGCTCACCGGTCCGAGACGAGCAGTACTTC
>TRBJ1-2|TRBV27|once|NA
CASSPTGRGYGYTF
TGTGCCAGCAGTCCCACAGGGAGGGGCTATGGCTACACCTTC